The 7 T cell receptor beta chains given below trace back to one sample, sequenced in a study of blood T cell repertoires in COVID-19. TCRdb's copy holds only in-frame clones and misses some; the assay was immunoSEQ multiplex PCR. This table holds hundreds of thousands of clones, 75% to 90% found once. Sequencing input: peripheral blood. The receptors derive from a woman aged 18-30 years with acute or convalescent COVID-19.

V is TRBV7-2 and J is TRBJ2-7; 8 nucleotides agree with TRBD1. The CDR3 has 15 amino acids. Germline CDR1 and CDR2: SGHTA and FQGNSA. The V gene end was trimmed by 2 bases and the J gene end by 2 bases; junction bases not matched to a gene: 5. The CDR3 sequence: CASSLQGAATYEQYF. The CDR3, as DNA: TGTGCCAGCAGCTTACAGGGGGCTGCTACCTACGAGCAGTACTTC. Full variable domain (rest looked up from reference TRBV7-2 and TRBJ2-7): GAGVSQSPSNKVTEKGKDVELRCDPISGHTALYWYRQSLGQGLEFLIYFQGNSAPDKSGLPSDRFSAERTGGSVSTLTIQRTQQEDSAVYLCASSLQGAATYEQYFGPGTRLTVT.

CDR3 amino acids: CASSHSAGGDGKQYF. CDR3 bases: TGTGCCAGCAGTCACTCCGCTGGCGGGGACGGGAAGCAGTATTTT. V usage is TRBV11-2 and J usage is TRBJ2-3; D perhaps matches TRBD2 (6 bases). V was trimmed by 6 bases and J by 11 bases, leaving 24 bases between them. Germline V gene lookup returns CDR1 SGHAT and CDR2 FQNNGV. This CDR3 spans 15 amino acids.

This chain links TRBV5-1 with TRBJ1-2; D gene ambiguous. CDR1 SGHRS and CDR2 YFSETQ come from the germline V gene. V lost 4 bases and J 8 bases, leaving 15 bases between the germline ends. The CDR3 has 13 amino acids. The DNA of the CDR3 is TGCGCCAGCAGCACGGGTGGTGGCGGAGGCTACACCTTC. Translation gives CASSTGGGGGYTF. Variable domain in full (rest from reference TRBV5-1 and TRBJ1-2): KAGVTQTPRYLIKTRGQQVTLSCSPISGHRSVSWYQQTPGQGLQFLFEYFSETQRNKGNFPGRFSGRQFSNSRSEMNVSTLELGDSALYLCASSTGGGGGYTFGSGTRLTVV.

This clone was detected only a few times. The chain recombines TRBV5-6 with TRBJ1-1; 8 nucleotides agree with TRBD1. Germline V lookup: CDR1 SGHDT, CDR2 YYEEEE. The CDR3 runs 14 residues. V lost 5 bases, J lost 9 bases, and 12 bases stayed unmatched. The CDR3 coding sequence is TGTGCCAGCAGGATTCGGGGACAGGCGAACCAAGCTTTCTTT. Amino acids: CASRIRGQANQAFF.

The chain joins TRBV6-5 to TRBJ1-5; 8 positions agree with TRBD1. The CDR3 has 15 amino acids. Germline V CDR1 and CDR2: MNHEY, SVGAGI. Losses at the gene ends were 5 bases for V and 5 bases for J; bases not matched to a gene: 8. This CDR3 reads CASSKTGGTYQPQHF. Written as DNA, the CDR3 is TGTGCCAGCAGTAAAACAGGGGGAACTTATCAGCCCCAGCATTTT.

The rearrangement links TRBV9 to TRBJ2-1; 7 nucleotides align to TRBD1. Germline V CDR1 and CDR2: SGDLS, YYNGEE. This CDR3 comprises 15 residues. After removal of 3 bases from V and 5 bases from J, the junction contained 8 bases not matched to a gene. CDR3 DNA: TGTGCCAGCAGCGAAGAGGGGGCGAGAAACAATGAGCAGTTCTTC. It translates to CASSEEGARNNEQFF.

V gene TRBV23-1 combines with J gene TRBJ2-4, with 7 bases identical to TRBD2. TRBV23-1 is filed as an ORF, its function uncertain. The CDR3 loop spans 19 amino acids. V trimming: 1 base; J trimming: 3 bases; junction bases outside the gene matches: 15. CDR3 in amino acids: CASSQLTRGDERVKNIQYF. The CDR3, as DNA: TGCGCCAGCAGTCAATTAACCCGGGGGGACGAGCGGGTCAAAAACATTCAGTACTTC.